The 32 T cell receptor beta chains below were found in one sample sequenced in a study of CXCR3-negative and CXCR3-positive naive CD8 T cells. The libraries of TRB cDNA were prepared using 5' RACE with UMI labels. Reprocessing the 5' RACE reads, TCRdb reports a single entry for every CDR3 protein and omits DNA. The repertoire shows 38,000 or so distinct CDR3 sequences; the top ten hold approximately 14%. The sample was memory CD8+ T cells from blood. All receptors derive from a human donor in good health. Some clones in this sample may be carry-over from other donors' samples.

The J gene is TRBJ2-5, the V gene TRBV15. The CDR3 contains 14 residues. CDR1 is LNHNV, CDR2 YYDKDF, per germline (reference sequence). CDR3 loop: CATSRRTVLETQYF.

V gene TRBV12-3 or TRBV12-4 combines with J gene TRBJ2-1; TCRdb proposes TRBD1, but this gene call is untestable without DNA. CDR3 length equals 11 residues. The CDR3 reads CASSRGNEQFF.

The chain couples TRBV4-3 to TRBJ2-7; with no DNA, the TCRdb D assignment of TRBD2 cannot be verified. Germline CDR1 is LGHNA and CDR2 is YSLEER. CDR3 size: 16 residues. The CDR3 is CASSQGLGLGSYEQYF.

This chain joins TRBV7-9 and TRBJ2-7. The CDR3 consists of 17 residues. Germline CDR1 reads SEHNR; CDR2 reads FQNEAQ (reference sequence). The CDR3 region is CASSTVSSRSSSYEQYF.

The chain has TRBV12-3 or TRBV12-4 and TRBJ2-5; TCRdb's D call of TRBD1 is untestable without DNA. The CDR3 has 15 amino acids. CDR3 region: CASSSRSQAEETQYF.

V is TRBV5-1 and J is TRBJ2-2. Germline values: CDR1 SGHRS, CDR2 YFSETQ. The CDR3 runs 15 residues. Here the CDR3 reads CASSLFFAATGELFF.

The chain couples TRBV6-1 to TRBJ2-3; the D call of TRBD2 rests on TCRdb alone, since no DNA is present to check it. Germline values: CDR1 MNHNS, CDR2 SASEGT. CDR3 length equals 14 residues. The CDR3 loop reads CASRGRAGADTQYF.

J is TRBJ2-3 and V is TRBV28; lacking DNA, the TRBD1 call made by TCRdb goes unchecked. Looked up from germline, CDR1 is MDHEN and CDR2 is SYDVKM. The CDR3 runs 14 residues. CDR3 protein: CASSLQGVSDTQYF.

The CDR3 reads CASSLSTNTGELFF. The chain recombines TRBV28 with TRBJ2-2. This CDR3 is built from 14 residues. CDR1 is MDHEN and CDR2 is SYDVKM in the germline V gene. Supplemented by reference TRBV28 and TRBJ2-2, the full variable domain reads DVKVTQSSRYLVKRTGEKVFLECVQDMDHENMFWYRQDPGLGLRLIYFSYDVKMKEKGDIPEGYSVSREKKERFSLILESASTNQTSMYLCASSLSTNTGELFFGEGSRLTVL.

The rearrangement uses TRBV7-9 and TRBJ2-5; TCRdb selects TRBD1, and the lack of DNA leaves this call unchecked. This CDR3 is 15 amino acids long. Looked up from germline, CDR1 is SEHNR and CDR2 is FQNEAQ (reference sequence). The CDR3 reads CASSFRIGQQETQYF.

V gene TRBV14 combines with J gene TRBJ2-1; the TCRdb call, TRBD2, lacks DNA for checking. CDR1 and CDR2 from the germline V gene are SGHDN and FVKESK. The CDR3 spans 16 residues. The CDR3 sequence: CASSHQTSGLWYEQFF.

This CDR3 is CSVGSWEAYEQYF. This rearrangement joins TRBV29-1 to TRBJ2-7; no DNA is available, so the TRBD1 call from TCRdb remains unchecked. The CDR3 extends over 13 amino acids. The germline V gene encodes CDR1 SQVTM and CDR2 ANQGSEA.

The chain is built from TRBV6-6 and TRBJ2-7; lacking DNA, the TRBD1 call made by TCRdb goes unchecked. Germline-derived CDR1 and CDR2 are MNHNY and SVGAGI (reference sequence). CDR3 length: 14 amino acids. CDR3 amino acids: CASSYGTGTYEQYF.

This rearrangement joins TRBV6-2 or TRBV6-3 to TRBJ1-1. This CDR3 is built from 14 residues. Germline loops: CDR1 MNHEY, CDR2 SVGEGT. The CDR3 reads CASSHPGMNTEAFF.

The chain carries TRBV9 and TRBJ2-2. The germline V gene encodes CDR1 SGDLS and CDR2 YYNGEE. The CDR3 spans 15 residues. CDR3 protein: CASSVDSDVTGELFF.

CDR3 sequence: CASSSGGATDTQYF. The chain uses TRBV6-2 or TRBV6-3 and TRBJ2-3; checking the TCRdb D call of TRBD2 is not possible without DNA. Germline-derived CDR1 and CDR2 are MNHEY and SVGEGT. This CDR3 comprises 14 residues.

The chain is built from TRBV29-1 and TRBJ1-2. The germline CDR1 and CDR2 sequences are SQVTM and ANQGSEA. This CDR3 contains 13 residues. This chain's CDR3 is CSVETTTIYGYTF.

V usage is TRBV4-3 and J usage is TRBJ2-6. This CDR3 has 16 amino acids. CDR1 LGHNA and CDR2 YSLEER come from the germline V gene. The CDR3 here is CASSQDLVGGANVLTF.

The CDR3 is CASSEEDRGTDTQYF. The gene calls are TRBV9 and TRBJ2-3; the D gene TCRdb calls, TRBD1, cannot be checked with no DNA. The CDR3 has 15 residues. The germline V gene has CDR1 SGDLS and CDR2 YYNGEE. The full variable domain, with the rest looked up from reference TRBV9 and TRBJ2-3, is DSGVTQTPKHLITATGQRVTLRCSPRSGDLSVYWYQQSLDQGLQFLIQYYNGEERAKGNILERFSAQQFPDLHSELNLSSLELGDSALYFCASSEEDRGTDTQYFGPGTRLTVL.

The rearrangement uses TRBV6-5 and TRBJ2-1. The CDR3 length is 14 residues. Germline CDR1 reads MNHEY; CDR2 reads SVGAGI. This CDR3 is CASSSQGSYNEQFF.

The chain carries TRBV28 and TRBJ1-2. The CDR3 sequence is 11 residues long. Per the germline V gene, CDR1 is MDHEN and CDR2 is SYDVKM. CDR3: CASSFSSGYTF.

This rearrangement joins TRBV12-3 or TRBV12-4 to TRBJ2-2. This CDR3 has 12 residues. The CDR3 sequence: CASSYYTGELFF.

This chain joins TRBV7-8 and TRBJ2-1; TCRdb indicates TRBD2, and absent DNA this call remains unverified. This CDR3 is built from 16 residues. Germline CDR1 and CDR2: SGHVS and FQNEAQ. CDR3 residues: CASRDLAGSSYNEQFF.

This clonotype ranks as medium-sized in terms of frequency. The rearrangement joins TRBV4-3 to TRBJ2-1; TCRdb's D call of TRBD2 is untestable without DNA. The germline gives CDR1 LGHNA, CDR2 YSLEER. The CDR3 sequence is 15 residues long. The CDR3 spells CASSQIRGGYGEQFF.

The rearrangement uses TRBV6-2 or TRBV6-3 and TRBJ1-1. Germline values: CDR1 MNHEY, CDR2 SVGEGT. The CDR3 totals 14 residues. The CDR3 sequence: CASNSRASGTEAFF.

V and J are TRBV14 and TRBJ2-7. Germline loops: CDR1 SGHDN, CDR2 FVKESK. The CDR3 totals 12 residues. The CDR3 reads CASSLEDDEQYF. The whole variable domain, filled in from reference TRBV14 and TRBJ2-7, reads EAGVTQFPSHSVIEKGQTVTLRCDPISGHDNLYWYRRVMGKEIKFLLHFVKESKQDESGMPNNRFLAERTGGTYSTLKVQPAELEDSGVYFCASSLEDDEQYFGPGTRLTVT.

The CDR3 protein is CSVEEWGSYQETQYF. The V and J genes are TRBV29-1 and TRBJ2-5; checking the TCRdb D call of TRBD1 is not possible without DNA. CDR1 is SQVTM, CDR2 ANQGSEA, per germline. The CDR3 totals 15 residues.

Here the CDR3 reads CASSLKSEVTGELFF. This chain uses TRBV12-3 or TRBV12-4 with TRBJ2-2. CDR3 length: 15 residues.

The V gene is TRBV29-1, the J gene TRBJ2-1; TCRdb's D call, TRBD1, is unchecked because there is no DNA. The CDR3 has 15 amino acids. Germline V gene sequence: CDR1 SQVTM, CDR2 ANQGSEA. CDR3 protein: CSAGPLGPAYNEQFF.

The CDR3 is CSARSGQGRTDTQYF. The rearrangement uses TRBV20-1 and TRBJ2-3; the TRBD1 assignment by TCRdb is unverifiable without DNA. Germline lookup yields CDR1 DFQATT and CDR2 SNEGSKA (reference sequence). The CDR3 sequence is 15 residues long.

The chain employs TRBV7-9 and TRBJ2-7. This CDR3 comprises 12 residues. Germline V CDR1 and CDR2: SEHNR, FQNEAQ (reference sequence). CDR3 in amino acids: CASSPDEYEQYF.

The J gene is TRBJ2-1, the V gene TRBV21-1; TCRdb gives TRBD1 as the D gene, but with no DNA this cannot be confirmed. TRBV21-1 is a documented pseudogene. The CDR3 runs 16 residues. This chain's CDR3 is CASSKGRDSLLNEQFF.